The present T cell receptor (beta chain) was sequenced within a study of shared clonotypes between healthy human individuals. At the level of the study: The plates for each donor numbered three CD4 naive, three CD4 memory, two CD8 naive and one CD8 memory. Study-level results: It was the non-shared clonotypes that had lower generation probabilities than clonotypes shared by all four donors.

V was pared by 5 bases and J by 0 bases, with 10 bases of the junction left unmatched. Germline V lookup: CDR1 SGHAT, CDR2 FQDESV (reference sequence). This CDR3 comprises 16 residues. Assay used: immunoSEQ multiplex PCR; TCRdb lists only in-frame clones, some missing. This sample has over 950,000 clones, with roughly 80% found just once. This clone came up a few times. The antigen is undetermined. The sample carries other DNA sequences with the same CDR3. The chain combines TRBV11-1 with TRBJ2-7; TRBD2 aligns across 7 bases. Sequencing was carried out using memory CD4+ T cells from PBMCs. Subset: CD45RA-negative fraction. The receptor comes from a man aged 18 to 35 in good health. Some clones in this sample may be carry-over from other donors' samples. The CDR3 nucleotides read TGTGCCAGCAGCACCCTCCTTCGCGGGAGCTCCTACGAGCAGTACTTC. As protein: CASSTLLRGSSYEQYF.